This is a list of T cell receptor beta chains from one sample in a study of control samples from healthy donors and cancer patients. Clones were sequenced by immunoSEQ multiplex PCR, and TCRdb holds only the in-frame ones, with some missing. Among approximately 100,000 clones listed, roughly four fifths were seen once. Sequenced sample: blood. The origin of the receptors is a man in his fifties or sixties in good health. The CDR3 runs from the conserved cysteine through the conserved F or W. The D gene is left open where the match is weak. The size entry is marked missing in some rows and otherwise reads once, few, many or a size class.

D: .; size: .; V: TRBV4-1; length: 14; J: TRBJ2-7; DNA: TGCGCCAGCAGTCGATTCGGGTCCCCCTACGAGCAGTACTTC; CDR3: CASSRFGSPYEQYF
D: TRBD2; size: .; V: TRBV9; length: 15; J: TRBJ2-7; DNA: TGTGCCAGCAGCGTCAGCGGGGCTACGGGGGACGAGCAGTACTTC; CDR3: CASSVSGATGDEQYF
D: .; size: .; V: TRBV29-1; length: 15; J: TRBJ1-1; DNA: TGCAGCGTTGAAGATTCCCGGACGGGAAACACTGAAGCTTTCTTT; CDR3: CSVEDSRTGNTEAFF
D: .; size: .; V: TRBV9; length: 12; J: TRBJ1-1; DNA: TGTGCCAGCAGCTCCGGTGGGACTGAAGCTTTCTTT; CDR3: CASSSGGTEAFF
D: TRBD1; size: .; V: TRBV2; length: 15; J: TRBJ2-7; DNA: TGTGCCAGCAGTGGAGGGGACAGGGGTTTGTACGAGCAGTACTTC; CDR3: CASSGGDRGLYEQYF
D: TRBD2; size: once; V: TRBV9; length: 16; J: TRBJ2-1; DNA: TGTGCCAGCAGCGCCCTCAGCGGGAGGCCTTTAAACGAGCAGTTCTTC; CDR3: CASSALSGRPLNEQFF
D: TRBD1; size: once; V: TRBV5-1; length: 14; J: TRBJ2-5; DNA: TGCGCCAGCAGCTTTGGCAGGGGGCAGGAGACCCAGTACTTC; CDR3: CASSFGRGQETQYF
D: .; size: few; V: TRBV11-2; length: 13; J: TRBJ2-7; DNA: TGTGCCAGCAGCTTAGTACAGGGCTACGAGCAGTACTTC; CDR3: CASSLVQGYEQYF
D: .; size: .; V: TRBV25-1; length: 16; J: TRBJ2-5; DNA: TGTGCCAGCAGTGAATTCGGTTGGCGGGACCAAGAGACCCAGTACTTC; CDR3: CASSEFGWRDQETQYF
D: .; size: .; V: TRBV9; length: 13; J: TRBJ1-1; DNA: TGTGCCAGCAGCCCCGGGACTGCCACTGAAGCTTTCTTT; CDR3: CASSPGTATEAFF
D: .; size: .; V: TRBV20-1; length: 11; J: TRBJ2-1; DNA: TGCAGTGCGGACGCACGAGGTGAGCAGTTCTTC; CDR3: CSADARGEQFF
D: TRBD2; size: .; V: TRBV3-1/TRBV3-2; length: 16; J: TRBJ2-3; DNA: TGTGCCAGCAGTCGGACTAGCGGGAGTGGCACAGATACGCAGTATTTT; CDR3: CASSRTSGSGTDTQYF
D: .; size: .; V: TRBV11-2; length: 15; J: TRBJ1-2; DNA: TGTGCCAGCAGCGGACAATCAACAAGGGACTATGGCTACACCTTC; CDR3: CASSGQSTRDYGYTF
D: .; size: few; V: TRBV5-4; length: 15; J: TRBJ2-5; DNA: TGTGCCAGCACCCAGGGGTTAGTTGGGTGGGAGACCCAGTACTTC; CDR3: CASTQGLVGWETQYF
D: .; size: .; V: TRBV5-3; length: 13; J: TRBJ1-5; DNA: TGTGCCAGTACACCGGGATGCAATCAGCCCCAGCATTTT; CDR3: CASTPGCNQPQHF
D: TRBD1; size: .; V: TRBV19; length: 13; J: TRBJ1-1; DNA: TGTGCCAGTAGCGGACAGGGTCTTACTGAAGCTTTCTTT; CDR3: CASSGQGLTEAFF
D: .; size: .; V: TRBV5-8; length: 14; J: TRBJ2-7; DNA: TGTGCCAGCAGCCCAGGGGGACTCCGCTCGGAGCAGTACTTC; CDR3: CASSPGGLRSEQYF
D: .; size: once; V: TRBV4-1; length: 12; J: TRBJ2-2; DNA: TGCGCCAGCAGCCCTCAGGGCGGGGAGCTGTTTTTT; CDR3: CASSPQGGELFF
D: .; size: few; V: TRBV7-3; length: 13; J: TRBJ1-1; DNA: TGTGCCAGCAGCTTACCCGGGAACACTGAAGCTTTCTTT; CDR3: CASSLPGNTEAFF
D: TRBD2; size: .; V: TRBV9; length: 16; J: TRBJ2-2; DNA: TGTGCCAGCAGCGTTGTTAGCGGGGAGAACACCGGGGAGCTGTTTTTT; CDR3: CASSVVSGENTGELFF